This T cell receptor (beta chain) is drawn from a study of blood T cell repertoires in COVID-19. Looking at the study overall: Acute-phase and convalescent COVID-19 samples originated in the United States, Italy and Spain. Sample material is recorded as cDNA or gDNA derived from T cells, B-cell-depleted T cells, or PBMCs.

In the original analysis: Reference gene primers were amplified, and this amplification served to estimate nucleated cell counts. Sequenced by immunoSEQ multiplex PCR; TCRdb stores in-frame clones only, minus some. The V and J calls and clone size were taken over from that table, and D and trimming were inferred from the DNA. The data hold about 120,000 clones, with more than 75% observed a single time. The CDR3 length is 13 residues. Germline V CDR1 and CDR2: LGHDT, YNNKEL (reference sequence). The germline V and J ends were trimmed by 4 bases and 4 bases, with 10 bases remaining between them. Material: peripheral blood. V usage is TRBV3-1 (or the pseudogene TRBV3-2) and J usage is TRBJ1-1; TRBD1 might be the D (5 bases). The origin of this receptor is a man between 60 and 75 years old with acute or convalescent COVID-19. CDR3 amino acids: CASSPLRGTEAFF. In nucleotides, the CDR3 is TGTGCCAGCAGCCCATTAAGGGGCACTGAAGCTTTCTTT.